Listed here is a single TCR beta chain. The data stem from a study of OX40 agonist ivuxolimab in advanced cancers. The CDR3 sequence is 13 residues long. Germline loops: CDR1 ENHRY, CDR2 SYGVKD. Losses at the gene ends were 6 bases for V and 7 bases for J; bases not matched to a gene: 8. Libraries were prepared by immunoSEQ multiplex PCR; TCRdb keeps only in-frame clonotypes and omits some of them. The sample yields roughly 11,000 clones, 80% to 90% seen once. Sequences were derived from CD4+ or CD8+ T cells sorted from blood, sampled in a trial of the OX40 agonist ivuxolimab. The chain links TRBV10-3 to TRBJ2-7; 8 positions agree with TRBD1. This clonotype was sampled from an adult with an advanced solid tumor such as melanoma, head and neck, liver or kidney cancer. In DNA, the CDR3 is TGTGCCATCAGCACGGGACAGGTGCGGGAGCAGTACTTC. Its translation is CAISTGQVREQYF.